The 17 T cell receptor beta chains listed next were all sequenced from one sample in a study of blood T cell repertoires in COVID-19. Assay: immunoSEQ multiplex PCR; the TCRdb copy retains only in-frame clones and omits some. This table has around 69,000 clones, 84% appearing once. The sample consisted of peripheral blood. The source is a man between 50 and 59 years old with active COVID-19.

This chain connects TRBV5-8 to TRBJ1-1; 7 bases match TRBD1. There are 12 residues in the CDR3. The J segment lost 11 bases and the V segment lost 4 bases, leaving 8 bases of the junction unmatched. The germline gives CDR1 SGHTS, CDR2 YDEGEE. This chain's CDR3 is CASSTTSDRAFF. For the CDR3, the DNA is TGTGCCAGCAGCACTACATCGGACAGGGCTTTCTTT.

This chain links TRBV19 with TRBJ2-5; tentative D call: TRBD2 (5 bases). The CDR3 is 12 residues long. The V end lost 3 bases, the J end lost 7 bases, and 9 bases lay between the germline ends. Germline loops: CDR1 LNHDA, CDR2 SQIVND (reference sequence). The CDR3 DNA reads as TGTGCCAGTAGTATCACTCGGGGGACCCAGTACTTC. Encoded protein: CASSITRGTQYF.

CDR3: CASSKRLAGGLPPTDTQYF. CDR3 in DNA: TGTGCCAGCAGCAAGAGACTAGCGGGGGGACTTCCCCCCACAGATACGCAGTATTTT. The rearrangement links TRBV3-1 (or the pseudogene TRBV3-2) to TRBJ2-3; 13 bases are shared with TRBD2. This CDR3 is built from 19 residues. V shed 5 bases and J 2 bases; nucleotides not matched to a gene: 13. Per the germline V gene, CDR1 is LGHDT and CDR2 is YNNKEL (reference sequence).

CDR3 in amino acids: CASSLGTSGQETQYF. CDR3 sequence (DNA): TGCGCCAGCAGCTTAGGGACTAGCGGACAAGAGACCCAGTACTTC. The gene calls are TRBV5-1 and TRBJ2-5, with 11 bases matching TRBD2. Germline CDR1 reads SGHRS; CDR2 reads YFSETQ. J lost 2 bases, V lost 2 bases, and 2 bases had no gene match. The CDR3 spans 15 residues.

This clone was recorded a few times. This chain uses TRBV2 with TRBJ2-7; TRBD1 matches 10 bases. The CDR3 runs 14 residues. V gave up 4 bases and J gave up 7 bases; unmatched junction bases: 7. The germline V gene has CDR1 SNHLY and CDR2 FYNNEI. The CDR3 bases are TGTGCCAGCAGTGCCGGACAGGGGGAAGAAGAGCAGTACTTC. It codes for CASSAGQGEEEQYF.

V gene TRBV9 combines with J gene TRBJ2-5; the match to TRBD2 covers 7 bases. The V gene's germline CDR1 is SGDLS and CDR2 YYNGEE. This CDR3 has 15 residues. V was clipped by 0 bases and J by 4 bases; unmatched bases: 6. The CDR3 DNA reads as TGTGCCAGCAGCGTAGCCCCTGGCGGGGGAGAGACCCAGTACTTC. Translated: CASSVAPGGGETQYF.

This sequence joins TRBV6-6 and TRBJ2-1; D possibly corresponds to TRBD1 (6 bases). The CDR3 runs to 16 residues. V was cut by 0 bases and J by 4 bases, with 13 bases left in between. CDR1 is MNHNY, CDR2 SVGAGI, per germline (reference sequence). The CDR3 reads CASSYSLEGGYNEQFF. CDR3 DNA: TGTGCCAGCAGTTACTCCCTGGAAGGGGGTTACAATGAGCAGTTCTTC.

The rearrangement joins TRBV18 to TRBJ1-5; TRBD1 might be the D (5 bases). V was clipped by 3 bases and J by 8 bases, with 14 bases between them. The CDR3 extends over 14 amino acids. Germline-derived CDR1 and CDR2 are KGHSH and LQKENI. The CDR3 sequence is CASSPTGGEEPQHF. The CDR3 DNA is TGTGCCAGCTCACCGACCGGGGGGGAGGAGCCCCAGCATTTT.

This chain joins TRBV25-1 and TRBJ2-1; the match to TRBD2 covers 8 bases. Germline CDR1 and CDR2: MGHDK and SYGVNS. V gave up 3 bases and J gave up 0 bases; unmatched junction bases: 4. This CDR3 is 16 amino acids long. CDR3 region: CASSDTSGSSYNEQFF. CDR3 coding DNA: TGTGCCAGCAGTGATACTAGCGGAAGCTCCTACAATGAGCAGTTCTTC.

This chain joins TRBV5-1 and TRBJ2-3; D perhaps matches TRBD2 (6 bases). V lost 4 bases and J lost 2, with 17 bases in between. Germline V gene lookup returns CDR1 SGHRS and CDR2 YFSETQ. The CDR3 is 16 amino acids. This CDR3 is CASSLGGQGPTDTQYF. The CDR3, as DNA: TGCGCCAGCAGCCTAGGAGGGCAGGGACCCACAGATACGCAGTATTTT.

This rearrangement joins TRBV5-6 to TRBJ1-5; no clear D. Germline lookup yields CDR1 SGHDT and CDR2 YYEEEE. V shed 2 bases and J shed 0 bases, with 9 bases lying between them. This CDR3 is built from 15 residues. The CDR3 DNA reads as TGTGCCAGCAGCTTCTGGAGGACTAGCAATCAGCCCCAGCATTTT. Translated: CASSFWRTSNQPQHF.

In its sample, this clone was seen a few times. The DNA of the CDR3 is TGTGCCAGCAGCTTAGTGGGGCCGCAAGCTGGCTACACCTTC. Residues: CASSLVGPQAGYTF. V gene TRBV11-2 combines with J gene TRBJ1-2, with a possible D match to TRBD1 (5 bases). The V end lost 1 base, the J end lost 7 bases, and 13 bases lay between the germline ends. The CDR3 runs to 14 residues. Germline V CDR1 and CDR2: SGHAT, FQNNGV.

The count of this clone is one. V is TRBV6-1 and J is TRBJ2-5; TRBD2 aligns across 8 bases. The V segment lost 2 bases and the J segment 4 bases; nucleotides outside the gene matches: 9. The CDR3 contains 16 residues. Looked up from germline, CDR1 is MNHNS and CDR2 is SASEGT. As DNA, the CDR3 is TGTGCCAGCAGTGAAAGAGGAGCGGGAGCTTCAGAGACCCAGTACTTC. Residues: CASSERGAGASETQYF.

The V gene is TRBV7-9, the J gene TRBJ1-6; no firm D call. V dropped 4 bases and J dropped 5 bases, with 12 bases sitting between them. This CDR3 has 15 residues. Germline V gives CDR1 SEHNR, CDR2 FQNEAQ (reference sequence). Here the CDR3 reads CASSSRTGNNSPLHF. CDR3 coding DNA: TGTGCCAGCAGCTCGAGGACGGGGAATAATTCACCCCTCCACTTT. Together with reference TRBV7-9 and TRBJ1-6, the CDR3 gives the full variable domain: DTGVSQNPRHKITKRGQNVTFRCDPISEHNRLYWYRQTLGQGPEFLTYFQNEAQLEKSRLLSDRFSAERPKGSFSTLEIQRTEQGDSAMYLCASSSRTGNNSPLHFGNGTRLTVT.

This chain uses TRBV7-2 with TRBJ1-6; 7 nucleotides line up with TRBD1. The CDR3 loop spans 17 amino acids. Trimming took 5 bases from V and 2 from J; bases not matched to a gene: 9. CDR1 SGHTA and CDR2 FQGNSA come from the germline V gene. The CDR3 is CASSPQTGKAYNSPLHF. For the CDR3, the DNA is TGTGCCAGCAGCCCCCAGACAGGGAAGGCCTATAATTCACCCCTCCACTTT.

This clone was counted once. The gene calls are TRBV11-3 and TRBJ2-3, with no clear D. Germline CDR1 and CDR2: SGHNT and YENEEA. The ends were cut back, 4 bases at V and 6 bases at J, with 8 bases in the middle. The CDR3 spans 12 residues. CDR3: CASSSGSDTQYF. CDR3 bases: TGTGCCAGCAGCTCCGGGTCGGATACGCAGTATTTT.

This clone was detected only once. This chain connects TRBV7-9 to TRBJ2-1, with D hard to call. This CDR3 comprises 14 residues. The V end lost 4 bases, the J end lost 4 bases, and 11 bases lay between the germline ends. In germline, CDR1 is SEHNR, CDR2 FQNEAQ (reference sequence). CDR3 sequence reads: CASSYAASYNEQFF. The CDR3 nucleotides are TGTGCCAGCAGCTACGCCGCGAGTTACAATGAGCAGTTCTTC. Drawing the rest from reference TRBV7-9 and TRBJ2-1, the complete variable domain is DTGVSQNPRHKITKRGQNVTFRCDPISEHNRLYWYRQTLGQGPEFLTYFQNEAQLEKSRLLSDRFSAERPKGSFSTLEIQRTEQGDSAMYLCASSYAASYNEQFFGPGTRLTVL.